A selection of T cell receptor beta chains follows, all from one sample in a study of T cells in localized non-small cell lung cancer. Sequencing used immunoSEQ multiplex PCR; TCRdb keeps in-frame clones, though not all of them. The sample consists of 55,000 to 65,000 clones, around 90% of them appearing once. This specimen consisted of peripheral blood, obtained before any cancer treatment. The receptor source for this set is a man aged 35-69 years with stage I squamous cell lung carcinoma. Both conserved end residues are part of each CDR3. The order of the fields is clone size, J gene, D gene, V gene, CDR3 protein, CDR3 DNA. A D gene is named only where the DNA matches it firmly. The listing skips clone size in some rows; elsewhere it reads once, few, many or a size class.

>-|TRBJ1-4|-|TRBV25-1
CASSAAERLFF
TGTGCCAGCAGTGCGGCGGAAAGGCTGTTTTTT
>-|TRBJ2-7|TRBD2|TRBV6-1
CASSSLAGKVYEQYF
TGTGCCAGCAGTTCCCTAGCGGGAAAGGTCTACGAGCAGTACTTC
>once|TRBJ2-3|TRBD2|TRBV4-2
CASSQVGTTTDTQYF
TGTGCCAGCAGCCAAGTCGGGACTACCACAGATACGCAGTATTTT
>-|TRBJ2-1|-|TRBV6-1
CASSFGGNEQFF
TGTGCCAGCAGTTTTGGTGGCAATGAGCAGTTCTTC
>few|TRBJ2-6|-|TRBV28
CASSLEGSGANVLTF
TGTGCCAGCAGTCTGGAGGGCTCTGGGGCCAACGTCCTGACTTTC
>-|TRBJ2-1|TRBD2|TRBV5-4
CASSLPGLVAYNEQFF
TGTGCCAGCAGCTTGCCGGGACTAGTAGCCTACAATGAGCAGTTCTTC
>-|TRBJ2-1|TRBD2|TRBV18
CASSDTPGLAGLNEQFF
TGTGCCAGCTCAGACACCCCGGGACTAGCGGGACTGAATGAGCAGTTCTTC
>-|TRBJ2-5|-|TRBV11-3
CASSLVGNGETQYF
TGTGCCAGCAGCTTAGTAGGAAACGGGGAGACCCAGTACTTC
>-|TRBJ2-1|TRBD2|TRBV19
CASSTSGRAFSYNEQFF
TGTGCCAGTAGTACTAGCGGGAGGGCTTTCTCCTACAATGAGCAGTTCTTC
>-|TRBJ1-2|-|TRBV7-3
CASSYTGGTYNYGYTF
TGTGCCAGCAGCTACACCGGTGGCACCTATAACTATGGCTACACCTTC
>once|TRBJ2-5|-|TRBV30
CAWSVRRLETQYF
TGTGCCTGGAGTGTACGGAGGTTGGAGACCCAGTACTTC
>-|TRBJ2-6|-|TRBV2
CASSLGPGANVLTF
TGTGCCAGCAGTCTGGGTCCTGGGGCCAACGTCCTGACTTTC
>-|TRBJ1-1|-|TRBV7-9
CASSSQQDTEAFF
TGTGCCAGCAGCTCACAACAGGACACTGAAGCTTTCTTT
>-|TRBJ1-2|-|TRBV7-8
CASSGDRRYGYTF
TGTGCCAGCAGCGGTGACAGGAGATATGGCTACACCTTC
>-|TRBJ1-1|-|TRBV11-2
CASSLDRAGKAFF
TGTGCCAGCAGCTTAGATCGGGCCGGAAAAGCTTTCTTT
>-|TRBJ1-2|TRBD1|TRBV25-1
CASVGQGASGYTF
TGTGCCAGCGTAGGACAGGGGGCGAGTGGCTACACCTTC
>-|TRBJ2-1|TRBD1|TRBV4-3
CASSPQTGDREQFF
TGCGCCAGCAGCCCTCAGACAGGGGACCGTGAGCAGTTCTTC
>-|TRBJ2-1|-|TRBV19
CASSPLASSYNEQFF
TGTGCCAGTAGCCCCTTAGCCTCCTCCTACAATGAGCAGTTCTTC
>-|TRBJ1-2|TRBD1|TRBV28
CASSLGGQGARGYTF
TGTGCCAGCAGTTTAGGAGGGCAGGGGGCGCGAGGCTACACCTTC
>-|TRBJ2-5|-|TRBV5-4
CASSSGSQETQYF
TGTGCCAGCAGCTCAGGGAGCCAAGAGACCCAGTACTTC
>few|TRBJ1-5|-|TRBV5-1
CASSPMGANQPQHF
TGCGCCAGCAGCCCCATGGGGGCCAATCAGCCCCAGCATTTT
>once|TRBJ1-5|TRBD1|TRBV9
CASSFLGGDQPQHF
TGTGCCAGCAGCTTCCTAGGGGGCGATCAGCCCCAGCATTTT
>-|TRBJ1-6|TRBD1|TRBV5-1
CASSLTGGNQLSNSPLHF
TGCGCCAGCAGCTTGACAGGGGGAAACCAGCTATCTAATTCACCCCTCCACTTT